This T cell receptor beta chain stems from a study of T cell repertoires in aging, cancer and after chemotherapy. Whole-study findings and limits: These repertoire data do not allow conclusions about immunological memory after chemotherapy.

Amplification of TCR beta used genomic DNA extracted from peripheral blood. A mixed TRB-A/B primer pool amplified rearranged TRB by multiplex touch-down PCR. TCRdb redid the calling of the multiplex PCR reads with MiXCR, one entry per CDR3 protein. This table has fewer than 1,000 distinct CDR3 sequences, about a quarter appearing once. The length of the CDR3 is 15 residues. The V gene's germline CDR1 is MNHEY and CDR2 SVGAGI. The ends lost 2 bases at V and 4 bases at J; junction bases unmatched: 2. Comments on this clonotype: As yet, its antigen is unknown.

The chain joins TRBV6-5 to TRBJ2-7; the match to TRBD2 covers 13 bases. Sequenced input: blood. This TCR was recovered from a human donor with a solid tumor. The CDR3 region is CASSYGTSGTYEQYF. CDR3 sequence (DNA): TGTGCCAGCAGTTACGGGACTAGCGGGACGTACGAGCAGTACTTC.